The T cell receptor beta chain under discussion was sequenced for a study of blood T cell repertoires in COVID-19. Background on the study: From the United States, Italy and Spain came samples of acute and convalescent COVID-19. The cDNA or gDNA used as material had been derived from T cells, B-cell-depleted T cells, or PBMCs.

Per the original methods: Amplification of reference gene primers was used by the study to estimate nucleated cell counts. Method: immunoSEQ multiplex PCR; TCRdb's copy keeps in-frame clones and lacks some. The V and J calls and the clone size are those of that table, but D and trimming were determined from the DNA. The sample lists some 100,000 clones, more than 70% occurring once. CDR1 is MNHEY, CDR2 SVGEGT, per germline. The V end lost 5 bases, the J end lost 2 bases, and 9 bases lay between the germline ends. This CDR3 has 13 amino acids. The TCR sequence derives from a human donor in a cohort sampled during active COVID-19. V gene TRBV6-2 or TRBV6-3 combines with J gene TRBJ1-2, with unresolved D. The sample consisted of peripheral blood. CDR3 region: CASSQSRNYGYTF. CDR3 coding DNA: TGTGCCAGCAGTCAGTCACGCAACTATGGCTACACCTTC.